The next 11 T cell receptor beta chains were all read from a single sample in a study of vaccination effects on CD4 cells after COVID-19 (dated by TCRdb to about 2022). After around ten days of culture, CD4+ T cells were isolated with the EasySep CD4+ T cell isolation kit. Each participant received two doses of an mRNA SARS-CoV-2 vaccine, either BNT162b2 or mRNA-1273. Their antigens are not known. Library preparation employed the immunoSEQ multiplex PCR assay. The table was pulled from immuneACCESS by TCRdb, which kept in-frame rearrangements only. Such tables lose some clones; where checked, under half of the loss comes from unresolved V genes, and the rest has no known cause. This sample gives about 66,000 clones in total; roughly 74% of them show up just once. The ten largest clonotypes hold 2% to 2.5% of the sample. The sequenced sample was CD4+ T cells from PBMCs cultured without peptide, obtained after COVID-19 vaccination. These receptors came from a human donor who received a COVID-19 vaccine.

The chain couples TRBV7-9 to TRBJ1-6, with D hard to call. V dropped 5 bases and J dropped 4 bases, with 6 bases sitting between them. Germline CDR1 is SEHNR and CDR2 is FQNEAQ (reference sequence). The CDR3 is made up of 13 amino acids. The CDR3 DNA reads TGTGCCAGCAGCCTCTTTTATAATTCACCCCTCCACTTT. Translated: CASSLFYNSPLHF.

V usage is TRBV2 and J usage is TRBJ1-2; 8 nucleotides line up with TRBD1. Losses at the gene ends were 2 bases for V and 4 bases for J; bases not matched to a gene: 15. Germline CDR1 and CDR2: SNHLY and FYNNEI. This CDR3 region has 18 residues. The CDR3 reads CASSEKSRAGQDPYGYTF. The CDR3 DNA sequence: TGTGCCAGCAGTGAAAAATCTAGAGCGGGACAGGATCCCTATGGCTACACCTTC.

The chain carries TRBV5-1 and TRBJ2-2, with D possibly matching TRBD2 (5 bases). Germline V CDR1 and CDR2: SGHRS, YFSETQ. The ends were cut back, 7 bases at V and 0 bases at J, with 22 bases in the middle. The CDR3 sequence is 18 residues long. The CDR3 DNA follows: TGCGCCAGCGCCTCCATTCCGGCTAGCCTCACGAACACCGGGGAGCTGTTTTTT. It encodes CASASIPASLTNTGELFF.

This rearrangement joins TRBV19 to TRBJ1-1; D uncertain. The CDR3 spans 15 residues. With 6 bases removed from V and 2 bases from J, the gap between germline ends came to 16 bases. Germline values: CDR1 LNHDA, CDR2 SQIVND (reference sequence). CDR3 in DNA: TGTGCCAGTAGGCCCGGGTTTTCAGTTAACACTGAAGCTTTCTTT. Encoded protein: CASRPGFSVNTEAFF.

This clone has only one observation. The gene calls are TRBV28 and TRBJ2-5; D call uncertain. The CDR3 is made up of 14 amino acids. CDR1 MDHEN and CDR2 SYDVKM come from the germline V gene. Between the trimmed V and J ends, which lost 5 bases and 1 base, there was a span of 11 bases. CDR3 sequence reads: CASSNQAVQETQYF. The CDR3 DNA reads TGTGCCAGCAGTAACCAAGCTGTCCAAGAGACCCAGTACTTC.

The gene calls are TRBV2 and TRBJ1-4; 7 bases match TRBD1. Germline trimming cut 4 bases from V and 0 bases from J; bases unmatched to any gene: 2. This CDR3 contains 15 residues. Germline V gene sequence: CDR1 SNHLY, CDR2 FYNNEI. CDR3 loop: CASSGQGPTNEKLFF. CDR3 nucleotide sequence: TGTGCCAGCAGTGGACAGGGCCCAACTAATGAAAAACTGTTTTTT.

This chain uses TRBV25-1 with TRBJ1-4; no clear D. Trimming left V 6 bases short and J 4 bases short, with 6 bases between. The CDR3 sequence is 12 residues long. Germline-derived CDR1 and CDR2 are MGHDK and SYGVNS. The DNA for the CDR3 is TGTGCCAGCAGATTAGTTAATGAAAAACTGTTTTTT. Translating gives CASRLVNEKLFF.

The genes are TRBV6-5 and TRBJ1-4; D is uncertain. Trimming left V 0 bases short and J 7 bases short, with 15 bases between. The CDR3 runs to 16 residues. Germline lookup yields CDR1 MNHEY and CDR2 SVGAGI. The CDR3 sequence: CASSYSAAVRAEKLFF. DNA of the CDR3: TGTGCCAGCAGTTACTCAGCGGCAGTACGGGCTGAAAAACTGTTTTTT.

The CDR3, as DNA: TGCGCCAGCAGCCAAGACGAGATCAACTATGGCTACACCTTC. Encoded protein: CASSQDEINYGYTF. The chain uses TRBV4-1 and TRBJ1-2; D is ambiguous. Germline V gene data show CDR1 as MGHRA and CDR2 as YSYEKL. The CDR3 has 14 residues. Trimming removed 0 bases from V and 2 bases from J, with 7 bases in between.

The chain has TRBV5-1 and TRBJ1-3; no reliable D call. Trimming cost V 0 bases and J 8 bases, with 12 bases left between them. Germline V gene lookup returns CDR1 SGHRS and CDR2 YFSETQ. The CDR3 is made up of 14 amino acids. The CDR3 loop reads CASSLAAGTDTIYF. The DNA for the CDR3 is TGCGCCAGCAGCTTGGCCGCAGGCACGGACACCATATATTTT.

This chain joins TRBV7-8 and TRBJ2-1; TRBD2 matches 7 bases. Trimming at V came to 3 bases and at J to 2 bases, leaving 7 bases not matched to a gene. The CDR3 spans 16 residues. Germline CDR1 is SGHVS and CDR2 is FQNEAQ. For the CDR3, the DNA is TGTGCCAGCAGCTTCCGGCCCGGGACTACCTACAATGAGCAGTTCTTC. This translates into CASSFRPGTTYNEQFF. The whole variable domain, filled in from reference TRBV7-8 and TRBJ2-1, reads GAGVSQSPRYKVAKRGQDVALRCDPISGHVSLFWYQQALGQGPEFLTYFQNEAQLDKSGLPSDRFFAERPEGSVSTLKIQRTQQEDSAVYLCASSFRPGTTYNEQFFGPGTRLTVL.